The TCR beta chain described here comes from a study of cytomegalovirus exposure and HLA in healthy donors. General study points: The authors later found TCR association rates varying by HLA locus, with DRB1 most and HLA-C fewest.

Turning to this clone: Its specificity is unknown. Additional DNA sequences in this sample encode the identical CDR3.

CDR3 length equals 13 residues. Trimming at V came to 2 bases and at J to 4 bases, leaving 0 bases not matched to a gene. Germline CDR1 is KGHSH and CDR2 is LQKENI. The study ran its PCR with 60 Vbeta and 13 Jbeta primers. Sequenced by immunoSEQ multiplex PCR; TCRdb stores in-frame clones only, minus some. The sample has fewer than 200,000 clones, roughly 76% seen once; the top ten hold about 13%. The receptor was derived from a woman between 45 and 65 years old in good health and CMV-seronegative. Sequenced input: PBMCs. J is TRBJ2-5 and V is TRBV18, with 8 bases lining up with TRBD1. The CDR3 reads CASSPGQGETQYF. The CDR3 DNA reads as TGTGCCAGCTCACCAGGACAGGGAGAGACCCAGTACTTC.